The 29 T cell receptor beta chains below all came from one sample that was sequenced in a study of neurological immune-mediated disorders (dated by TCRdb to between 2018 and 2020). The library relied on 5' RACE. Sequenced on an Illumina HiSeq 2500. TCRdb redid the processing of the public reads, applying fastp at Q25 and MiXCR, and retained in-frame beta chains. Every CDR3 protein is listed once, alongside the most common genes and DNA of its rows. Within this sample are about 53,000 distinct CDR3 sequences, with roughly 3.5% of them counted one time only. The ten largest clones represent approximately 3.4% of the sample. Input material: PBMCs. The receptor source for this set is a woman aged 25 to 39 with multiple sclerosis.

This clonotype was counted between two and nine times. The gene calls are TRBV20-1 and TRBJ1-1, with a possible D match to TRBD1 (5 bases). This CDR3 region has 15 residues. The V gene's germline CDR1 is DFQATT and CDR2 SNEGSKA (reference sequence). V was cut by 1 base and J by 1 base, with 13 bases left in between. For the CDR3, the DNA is TGCAGTGCTAGAGCCGGAGGGAGGGGGAACACTGAAGCTTTCTTT. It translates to CSARAGGRGNTEAFF.

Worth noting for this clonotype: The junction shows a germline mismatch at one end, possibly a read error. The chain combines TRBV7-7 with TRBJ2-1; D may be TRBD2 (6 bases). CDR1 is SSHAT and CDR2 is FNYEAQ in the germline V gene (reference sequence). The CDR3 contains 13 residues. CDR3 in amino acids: CASSLGYKRVQFF. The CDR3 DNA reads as TGTGCTAGCAGCTTAGGCTACAAGCGGGTGCAGTTCTTC. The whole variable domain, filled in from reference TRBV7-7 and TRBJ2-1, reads GAGVSQSPRYKVTKRGQDVTLRCDPISSHATLYWYQQALGQGPEFLTYFNYEAQPDKSGLPSDRFSAERPEGSISTLTIQRTEQRDSAMYRCASSLGYKRVQFFGPGTRLTVL.

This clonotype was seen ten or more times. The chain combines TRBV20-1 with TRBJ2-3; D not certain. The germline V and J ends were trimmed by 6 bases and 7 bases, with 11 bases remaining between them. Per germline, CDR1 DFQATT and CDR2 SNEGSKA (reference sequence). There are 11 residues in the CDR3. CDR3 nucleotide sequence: TGCAGTGCCGGAGAGAAAAATACGCAGTATTTT. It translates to CSAGEKNTQYF.

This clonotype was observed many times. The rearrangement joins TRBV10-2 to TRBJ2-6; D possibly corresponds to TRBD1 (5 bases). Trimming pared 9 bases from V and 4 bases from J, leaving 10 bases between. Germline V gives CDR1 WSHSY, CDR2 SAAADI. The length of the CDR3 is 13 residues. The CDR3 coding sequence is TGCGCCAGTAAGGGGCTAGGGGCCAACGTCCTGACTTTC. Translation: CASKGLGANVLTF.

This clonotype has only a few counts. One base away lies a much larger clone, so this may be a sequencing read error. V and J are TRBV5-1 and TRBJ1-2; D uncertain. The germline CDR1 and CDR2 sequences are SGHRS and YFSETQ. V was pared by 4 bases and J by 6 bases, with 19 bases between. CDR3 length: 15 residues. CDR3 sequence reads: CASSPETTNWDGYTF. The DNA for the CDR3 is TGCGCCAGCAGCCCGGAAACCACCAACTGGGATGGCTACACCTTC.

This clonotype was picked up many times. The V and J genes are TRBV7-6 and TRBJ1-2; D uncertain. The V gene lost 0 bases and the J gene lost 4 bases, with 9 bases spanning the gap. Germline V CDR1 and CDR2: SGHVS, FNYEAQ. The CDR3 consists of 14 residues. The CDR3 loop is CASSLAEGSYGYTF. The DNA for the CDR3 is TGTGCCAGCAGCTTAGCGGAAGGCAGCTATGGCTACACCTTC.

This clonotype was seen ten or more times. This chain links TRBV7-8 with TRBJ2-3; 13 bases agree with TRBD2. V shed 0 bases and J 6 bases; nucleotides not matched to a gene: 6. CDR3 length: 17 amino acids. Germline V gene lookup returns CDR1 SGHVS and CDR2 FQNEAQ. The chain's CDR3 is CASSLAQLAGGLDTQYF. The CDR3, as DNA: TGTGCCAGCAGCTTAGCCCAACTAGCGGGAGGGCTGGATACGCAGTATTTT.

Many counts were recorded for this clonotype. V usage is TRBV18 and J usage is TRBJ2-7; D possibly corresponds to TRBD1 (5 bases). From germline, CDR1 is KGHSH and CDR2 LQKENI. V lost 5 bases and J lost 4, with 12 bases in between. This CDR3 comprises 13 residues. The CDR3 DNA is TGTGCCAGCTCAGTACAGGATACTTACGAGCAGTACTTC. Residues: CASSVQDTYEQYF.

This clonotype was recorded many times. CDR3 sequence (DNA): TGTGCCAGCAGTATCGTAGTCGAGCAGTACTTC. Its protein is CASSIVVEQYF. The chain uses TRBV2 and TRBJ2-7, with unresolved D. The CDR3 spans 11 residues. Trimming removed 5 bases at V and 6 bases at J, with 8 bases between. CDR1 is SNHLY and CDR2 is FYNNEI in the germline V gene.

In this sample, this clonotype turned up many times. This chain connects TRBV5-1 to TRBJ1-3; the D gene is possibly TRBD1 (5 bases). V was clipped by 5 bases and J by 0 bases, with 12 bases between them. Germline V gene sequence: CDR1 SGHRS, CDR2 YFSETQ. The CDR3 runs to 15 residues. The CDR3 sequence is CASRGGALSGNTIYF. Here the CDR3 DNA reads TGCGCCAGCAGAGGAGGGGCACTCTCTGGAAACACCATATATTTT.

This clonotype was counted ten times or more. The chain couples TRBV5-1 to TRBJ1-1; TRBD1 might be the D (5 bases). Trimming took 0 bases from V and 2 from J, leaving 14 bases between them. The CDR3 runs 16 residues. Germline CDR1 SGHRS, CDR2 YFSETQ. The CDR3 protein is CASSLAGLGLNTEAFF. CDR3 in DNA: TGCGCCAGCAGCTTGGCCGGGTTGGGACTTAACACTGAAGCTTTCTTT.

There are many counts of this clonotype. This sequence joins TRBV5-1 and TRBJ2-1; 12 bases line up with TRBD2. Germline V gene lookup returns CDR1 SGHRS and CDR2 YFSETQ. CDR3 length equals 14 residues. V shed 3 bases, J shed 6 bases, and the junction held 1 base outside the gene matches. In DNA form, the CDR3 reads TGCGCCAGCAGCTCGGGACTAGCGGGCAATGAGCAGTTCTTC. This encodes CASSSGLAGNEQFF.

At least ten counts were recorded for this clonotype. CDR3 sequence reads: CASSVVQGPGELFF. The CDR3 DNA is TGTGCCAGCAGCGTAGTACAGGGGCCCGGGGAGCTGTTTTTT. This chain links TRBV9 with TRBJ2-2; 7 bases match TRBD1. Germline CDR1 is SGDLS and CDR2 is YYNGEE. V lost 0 bases, J lost 6 bases, and 2 bases stayed unmatched. The CDR3 sequence is 14 residues long.

The CDR3 loop reads CSATRRIGTEQYF. The CDR3 DNA follows: TGCAGTGCCACTAGAAGGATTGGTACCGAGCAGTACTTC. This sequence joins TRBV20-1 and TRBJ2-7; D possibly corresponds to TRBD2 (5 bases). This CDR3 is 13 amino acids long. Germline V lookup: CDR1 DFQATT, CDR2 SNEGSKA (reference sequence). V was trimmed by 6 bases and J by 6 bases, leaving 18 bases between them.

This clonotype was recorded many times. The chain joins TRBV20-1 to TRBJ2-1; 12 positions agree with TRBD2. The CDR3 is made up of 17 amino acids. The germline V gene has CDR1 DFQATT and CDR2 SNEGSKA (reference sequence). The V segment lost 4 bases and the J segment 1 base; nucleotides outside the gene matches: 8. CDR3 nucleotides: TGCAGTGCTACCCAAGGACTAGCGGGACTTTCCTACAATGAGCAGTTCTTC. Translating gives CSATQGLAGLSYNEQFF.

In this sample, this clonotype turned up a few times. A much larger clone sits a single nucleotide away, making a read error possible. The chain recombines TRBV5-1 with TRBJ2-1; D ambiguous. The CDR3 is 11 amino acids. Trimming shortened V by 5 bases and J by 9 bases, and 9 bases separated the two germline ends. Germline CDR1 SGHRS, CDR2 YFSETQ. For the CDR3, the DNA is TGCGCCAGCAGATTATCCACTGAGCAGTTCTTC. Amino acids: CASRLSTEQFF.

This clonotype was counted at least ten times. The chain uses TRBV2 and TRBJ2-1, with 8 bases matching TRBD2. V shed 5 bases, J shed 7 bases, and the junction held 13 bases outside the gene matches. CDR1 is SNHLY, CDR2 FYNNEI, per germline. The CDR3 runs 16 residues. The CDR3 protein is CASSYPGGAFRNEQFF. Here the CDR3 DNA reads TGTGCCAGCAGTTATCCCGGGGGGGCGTTTCGGAATGAGCAGTTCTTC.

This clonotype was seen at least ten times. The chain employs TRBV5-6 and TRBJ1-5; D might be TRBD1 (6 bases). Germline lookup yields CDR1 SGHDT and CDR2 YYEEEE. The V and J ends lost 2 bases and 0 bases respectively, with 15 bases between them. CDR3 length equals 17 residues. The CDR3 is CASSFPDRGRSNQPQHF. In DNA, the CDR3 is TGTGCCAGCAGCTTCCCGGACAGAGGCCGTAGCAATCAGCCCCAGCATTTT.

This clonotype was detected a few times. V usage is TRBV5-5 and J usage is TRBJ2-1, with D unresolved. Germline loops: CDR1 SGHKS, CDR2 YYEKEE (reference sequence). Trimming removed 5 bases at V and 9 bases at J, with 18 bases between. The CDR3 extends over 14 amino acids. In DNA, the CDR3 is TGTGCCAGCAGACCCGGTCTAGATTGGGGTGAGCAGTTCTTC. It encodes CASRPGLDWGEQFF.

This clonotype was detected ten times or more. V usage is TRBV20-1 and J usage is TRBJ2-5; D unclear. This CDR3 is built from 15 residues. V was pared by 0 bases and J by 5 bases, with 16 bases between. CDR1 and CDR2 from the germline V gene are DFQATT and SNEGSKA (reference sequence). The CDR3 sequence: CSARDLSVGSETQYF. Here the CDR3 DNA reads TGCAGTGCTAGAGATCTATCAGTGGGATCGGAGACCCAGTACTTC.

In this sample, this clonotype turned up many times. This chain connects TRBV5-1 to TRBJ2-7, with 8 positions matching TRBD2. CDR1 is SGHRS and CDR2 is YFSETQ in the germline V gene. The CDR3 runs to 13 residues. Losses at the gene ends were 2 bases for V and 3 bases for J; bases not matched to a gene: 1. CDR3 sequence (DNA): TGCGCCAGCAGCTTTGGGACTAGCTACGAGCAGTACTTC. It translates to CASSFGTSYEQYF.

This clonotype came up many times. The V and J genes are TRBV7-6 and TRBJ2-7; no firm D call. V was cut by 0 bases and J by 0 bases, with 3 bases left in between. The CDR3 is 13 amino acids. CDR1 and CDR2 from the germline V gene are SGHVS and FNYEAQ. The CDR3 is CASSLAASYEQYF. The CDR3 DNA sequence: TGTGCCAGCAGCTTAGCGGCCTCCTACGAGCAGTACTTC.

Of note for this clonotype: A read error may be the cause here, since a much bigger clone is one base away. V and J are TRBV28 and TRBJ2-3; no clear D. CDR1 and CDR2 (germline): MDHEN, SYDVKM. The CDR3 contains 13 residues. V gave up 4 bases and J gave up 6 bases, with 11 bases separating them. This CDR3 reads CASSSERVDTQYF. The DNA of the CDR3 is TGTGCCAGCAGTTCGGAAAGGGTGGATACGCAGTATTTT.

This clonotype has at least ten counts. In nucleotides, the CDR3 is TGTGCCAGCAGTGAAGGGTCGGTTACTGAAGCTTTCTTT. Its translation is CASSEGSVTEAFF. The gene calls are TRBV2 and TRBJ1-1; D unclear. Germline V gene sequence: CDR1 SNHLY, CDR2 FYNNEI. V lost 1 base, J lost 5 bases, and 8 bases lay in between. CDR3 length equals 13 residues.

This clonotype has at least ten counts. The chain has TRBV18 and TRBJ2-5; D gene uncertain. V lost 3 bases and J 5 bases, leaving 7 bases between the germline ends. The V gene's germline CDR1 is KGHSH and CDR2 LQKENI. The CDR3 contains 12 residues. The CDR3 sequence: CASSPAGETQYF. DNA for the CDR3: TGTGCCAGCTCACCCGCCGGGGAGACCCAGTACTTC.

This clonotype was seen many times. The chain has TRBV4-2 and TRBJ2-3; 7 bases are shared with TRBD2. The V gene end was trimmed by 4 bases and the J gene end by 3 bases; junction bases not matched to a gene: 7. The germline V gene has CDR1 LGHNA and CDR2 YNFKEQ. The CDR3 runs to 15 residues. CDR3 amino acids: CASSPYAGDTDTQYF. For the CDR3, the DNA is TGTGCCAGCAGCCCCTATGCGGGGGATACAGATACGCAGTATTTT.

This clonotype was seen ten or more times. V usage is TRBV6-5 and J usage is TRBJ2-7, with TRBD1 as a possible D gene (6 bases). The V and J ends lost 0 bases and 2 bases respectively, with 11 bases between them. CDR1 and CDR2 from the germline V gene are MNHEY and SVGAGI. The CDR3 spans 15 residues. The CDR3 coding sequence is TGTGCCAGCAGTTACTCCACAGGGTCTACCTACGAGCAGTACTTC. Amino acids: CASSYSTGSTYEQYF.

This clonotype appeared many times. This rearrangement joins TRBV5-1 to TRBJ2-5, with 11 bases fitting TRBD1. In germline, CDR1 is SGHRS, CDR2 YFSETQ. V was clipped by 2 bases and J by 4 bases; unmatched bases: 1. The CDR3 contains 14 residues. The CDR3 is CASSFGTGGETQYF. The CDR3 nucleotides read TGCGCCAGCAGCTTCGGGACAGGGGGAGAGACCCAGTACTTC. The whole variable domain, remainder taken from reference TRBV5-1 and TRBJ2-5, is KAGVTQTPRYLIKTRGQQVTLSCSPISGHRSVSWYQQTPGQGLQFLFEYFSETQRNKGNFPGRFSGRQFSNSRSEMNVSTLELGDSALYLCASSFGTGGETQYFGPGTRLLVL.

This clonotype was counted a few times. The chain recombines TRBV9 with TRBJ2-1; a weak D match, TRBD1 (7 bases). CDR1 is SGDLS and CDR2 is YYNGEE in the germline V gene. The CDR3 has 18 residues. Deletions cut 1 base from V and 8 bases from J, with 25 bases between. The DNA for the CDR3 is TGTGCCAGCAGCGTAAGGGTGGAGGGAGACAGGGAGCTGGATGAGCAGTTCTTC. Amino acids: CASSVRVEGDRELDEQFF. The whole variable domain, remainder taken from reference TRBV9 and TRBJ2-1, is DSGVTQTPKHLITATGQRVTLRCSPRSGDLSVYWYQQSLDQGLQFLIQYYNGEERAKGNILERFSAQQFPDLHSELNLSSLELGDSALYFCASSVRVEGDRELDEQFFGPGTRLTVL.